These 29 T cell receptor beta chains share one sample of origin, sequenced in a study of blood T cell repertoires in COVID-19. Some clones are missing from TCRdb's copy, which holds only in-frame ones; the method was immunoSEQ multiplex PCR. The table records around 130,000 clones, about 88% of them present only once. Input material: PBMCs or T cells enriched from blood (not recorded which). All receptors come from a woman aged 45-65 years who had recovered from COVID-19.

The V gene is TRBV19, the J gene TRBJ1-5; 9 bases fit TRBD1. Germline assignment: CDR1 LNHDA and CDR2 SQIVND (reference sequence). With 3 bases clipped from V and 7 bases from J, the junction kept 7 bases outside the gene matches. This CDR3 is 15 amino acids long. This CDR3 is CASSIRDRVGQPQHF. CDR3 DNA sequence: TGTGCCAGTAGTATCCGGGACAGGGTTGGGCAGCCCCAGCATTTT.

This clone was observed a handful of times. The genes are TRBV2 and TRBJ2-1, with TRBD2 identical over 7 bases. This CDR3 spans 14 amino acids. Germline lookup yields CDR1 SNHLY and CDR2 FYNNEI. V shed 5 bases, J shed 10 bases, and the junction held 11 bases outside the gene matches. The CDR3 loop is CASSRAGRAGEQFF. The CDR3 nucleotides read TGTGCCAGCAGTAGAGCGGGGAGGGCGGGAGAGCAGTTCTTC. The entire variable domain, with the rest obtained from reference TRBV2 and TRBJ2-1, is as follows: EPEVTQTPSHQVTQMGQEVILRCVPISNHLYFYWYRQILGQKVEFLVSFYNNEISEKSEIFDDQFSVERPDGSNFTLKIRSTKLEDSAMYFCASSRAGRAGEQFFGPGTRLTVL.

V is TRBV7-9 and J is TRBJ2-3; D is possibly TRBD2 (6 bases). Trimming left V 2 bases short and J 0 bases short, with 15 bases between. CDR3 length equals 17 residues. Per germline, CDR1 SEHNR and CDR2 FQNEAQ (reference sequence). CDR3 nucleotide sequence: TGTGCCAGCAGCTTATTCCCGGGGGATACTAGCACAGATACGCAGTATTTT. It translates to CASSLFPGDTSTDTQYF. The complete variable domain, with remaining parts taken from reference TRBV7-9 and TRBJ2-3, reads DTGVSQNPRHKITKRGQNVTFRCDPISEHNRLYWYRQTLGQGPEFLTYFQNEAQLEKSRLLSDRFSAERPKGSFSTLEIQRTEQGDSAMYLCASSLFPGDTSTDTQYFGPGTRLTVL.

The chain couples TRBV11-3 to TRBJ2-7; TRBD2 aligns across 7 bases. V dropped 4 bases and J dropped 4; count of bases not matched to a gene: 7. The germline gives CDR1 SGHNT, CDR2 YENEEA. The CDR3 totals 14 residues. Here the CDR3 DNA reads TGTGCCAGCAGCTACGGGACGGGGGGTTACGAGCAGTACTTC. Encoded protein: CASSYGTGGYEQYF.

The chain recombines TRBV25-1 with TRBJ2-7, with D tentatively TRBD1 (6 bases). This CDR3 has 15 amino acids. Per germline, CDR1 MGHDK and CDR2 SYGVNS. V lost 3 bases to trimming and J lost 6 bases, with 18 bases between them. The CDR3 loop reads CASSDPPGEGFEQYF. DNA of the CDR3: TGTGCCAGCAGTGACCCCCCAGGGGAAGGGTTCGAGCAGTACTTC.

The J gene is TRBJ1-4, the V gene TRBV2; D might be TRBD1 (6 bases). This CDR3 is 15 amino acids long. Trimming removed 3 bases at V and 6 bases at J, with 14 bases between. Germline V gene lookup returns CDR1 SNHLY and CDR2 FYNNEI. In DNA form, the CDR3 reads TGTGCCAGCAGTGATACGGGGGGCTTCGATGAAAAACTGTTTTTT. This codes for CASSDTGGFDEKLFF.

The rearrangement joins TRBV10-3 to TRBJ1-2; D not certain. V shed 7 bases and J shed 6 bases, with 12 bases lying between them. This CDR3 is built from 12 residues. Per the germline V gene, CDR1 is ENHRY and CDR2 is SYGVKD. The CDR3 loop is CAINRERNGYTF. CDR3 nucleotides: TGTGCCATCAACCGGGAGAGGAATGGCTACACCTTC.

The J gene is TRBJ2-2, the V gene TRBV27, with 7 bases identical to TRBD1. This CDR3 contains 15 residues. Germline V gene sequence: CDR1 MNHEY, CDR2 SMNVEV (reference sequence). Trimming cost V 6 bases and J 4 bases; bases outside gene matches: 8. CDR3 DNA: TGTGCCAGCAGCGCGTCGGACAGGCCCACCGGGGAGCTGTTTTTT. Protein: CASSASDRPTGELFF.

The table lists this clone with a count of one. This rearrangement joins TRBV6-5 to TRBJ1-1; weak D call: TRBD1 (5 bases). Trimming took 2 bases from V and 4 from J, leaving 14 bases between them. Germline CDR1 is MNHEY and CDR2 is SVGAGI. The CDR3 totals 15 residues. CDR3: CASSYTSGQSTEAFF. CDR3 nucleotide sequence: TGTGCCAGCAGTTACACGTCAGGGCAGAGCACTGAAGCTTTCTTT.

The chain employs TRBV9 and TRBJ1-2; D perhaps matches TRBD1 (5 bases). The germline gives CDR1 SGDLS, CDR2 YYNGEE. CDR3 length: 11 residues. V lost 7 bases and J 8 bases, leaving 12 bases between the germline ends. CDR3 amino acids: CASDGGGGYTF. The DNA for the CDR3 is TGTGCCAGCGATGGGGGAGGCGGCTACACCTTC.

The rearrangement joins TRBV3-1 (or the pseudogene TRBV3-2) to TRBJ2-7, with 12 bases aligning to TRBD2. Trimming cost V 0 bases and J 0 bases; bases outside gene matches: 3. In germline, CDR1 is LGHDT, CDR2 YNNKEL (reference sequence). The CDR3 runs to 17 residues. CDR3 sequence reads: CASSQDGLAGSSYEQYF. For the CDR3, the DNA is TGTGCCAGCAGCCAAGATGGACTAGCGGGGTCCTCCTACGAGCAGTACTTC.

The chain combines TRBV7-2 with TRBJ2-3; D is unclear. CDR1 and CDR2 from the germline V gene are SGHTA and FQGNSA. The V and J ends lost 5 bases and 0 bases respectively, with 3 bases between them. This CDR3 comprises 12 residues. Written as DNA, the CDR3 is TGTGCCAGCAGCGCGAGCACAGATACGCAGTATTTT. Encoded protein: CASSASTDTQYF.

This sequence joins TRBV29-1 and TRBJ1-1, with D perhaps TRBD1 (6 bases). The ends were cut back, 7 bases at V and 8 bases at J, with 20 bases in the middle. The CDR3 extends over 13 amino acids. The germline V gene has CDR1 SQVTM and CDR2 ANQGSEA. DNA of the CDR3: TGCAGCGCCGCCCCGGCCACAGGGATAGAAGCTTTCTTT. This gives the protein CSAAPATGIEAFF. The full variable domain, completed using reference TRBV29-1 and TRBJ1-1, is SAVISQKPSRDICQRGTSLTIQCQVDSQVTMMFWYRQQPGQSLTLIATANQGSEATYESGFVIDKFPISRPNLTFSTLTVSNMSPEDSSIYLCSAAPATGIEAFFGQGTRLTVV.

This chain uses TRBV5-1 with TRBJ2-7; 12 nucleotides match TRBD2. V shed 0 bases, J shed 2 bases, and the junction held 6 bases outside the gene matches. The CDR3 spans 17 residues. The germline CDR1 and CDR2 sequences are SGHRS and YFSETQ. The CDR3 coding sequence is TGCGCCAGCAGCTTGGCCGCTAGCGGGGGGGCCGCCTACGAGCAGTACTTC. It yields the protein CASSLAASGGAAYEQYF.

The V gene is TRBV4-3, the J gene TRBJ2-5; 7 bases fit TRBD2. Germline CDR1 and CDR2: LGHNA and YSLEER. V shed 5 bases and J 0 bases; nucleotides not matched to a gene: 9. CDR3 size: 16 residues. The CDR3 DNA is TGCGCCAGCAGCTTAGGGGCGGGGGAGAACCAAGAGACCCAGTACTTC. As protein: CASSLGAGENQETQYF.

The gene calls are TRBV9 and TRBJ1-2; D possibly corresponds to TRBD1 (6 bases). Trimming left V 3 bases short and J 5 bases short, with 17 bases between. This CDR3 has 15 residues. CDR1 and CDR2 from the germline V gene are SGDLS and YYNGEE. The CDR3: CASSATGTSVYGYTF. CDR3 nucleotide sequence: TGTGCCAGCAGCGCCACAGGGACCAGCGTGTATGGCTACACCTTC. Combining the CDR3 with reference TRBV9 and TRBJ1-2 gives the whole variable domain DSGVTQTPKHLITATGQRVTLRCSPRSGDLSVYWYQQSLDQGLQFLIQYYNGEERAKGNILERFSAQQFPDLHSELNLSSLELGDSALYFCASSATGTSVYGYTFGSGTRLTVV.

This clone was observed a single time. The V gene is TRBV4-1, the J gene TRBJ2-7; D may be TRBD2 (7 bases). Germline lookup yields CDR1 MGHRA and CDR2 YSYEKL. The V gene lost 0 bases and the J gene lost 2 bases, with 17 bases spanning the gap. CDR3 size: 17 residues. The chain's CDR3 is CASSQDKGGDRTYEQYF. As DNA, the CDR3 is TGCGCCAGCAGCCAAGACAAGGGGGGGGACCGGACCTACGAGCAGTACTTC.

This chain joins TRBV6-1 and TRBJ1-2; D gene unclear. Trimming took 4 bases from V and 5 from J, leaving 20 bases between them. Germline V CDR1 and CDR2: MNHNS, SASEGT. The length of the CDR3 is 16 residues. CDR3 coding DNA: TGTGCCAGCAGTGTCCTCGGGGAGGGAGCCCTATATGGCTACACCTTC. As protein: CASSVLGEGALYGYTF.

The chain is built from TRBV10-1 and TRBJ2-7, with D possibly being TRBD1 (6 bases). The CDR3 length is 14 residues. V gave up 4 bases and J gave up 6 bases, with 16 bases separating them. Germline CDR1 WNHNN, CDR2 SYGVQD (reference sequence). The CDR3 loop is CASSGPTGTGEQYF. CDR3 DNA: TGCGCCAGCAGTGGACCGACAGGAACGGGCGAGCAGTACTTC.

The chain links TRBV5-8 to TRBJ1-2; 8 nucleotides line up with TRBD1. The V gene's germline CDR1 is SGHTS and CDR2 YDEGEE. The V and J ends lost 4 bases and 4 bases, in that order; junction bases with no gene match: 15. This CDR3 region has 17 residues. CDR3 in amino acids: CASSKDRVVPTTYGYTF. The CDR3 nucleotides are TGTGCCAGCAGCAAGGACAGGGTTGTCCCCACTACCTATGGCTACACCTTC.

The chain is built from TRBV19 and TRBJ1-5; 10 bases fit TRBD1. J lost 2 bases, V lost 1 base, and 14 bases had no gene match. The CDR3 has 20 amino acids. Germline V gene sequence: CDR1 LNHDA, CDR2 SQIVND (reference sequence). CDR3 sequence reads: CASSIAYGTGETPGNQPQHF. The DNA for the CDR3 is TGTGCCAGTAGTATAGCCTACGGGACAGGGGAAACTCCTGGCAATCAGCCCCAGCATTTT.

J is TRBJ1-2 and V is TRBV12-3 or TRBV12-4, with D possibly being TRBD1 (5 bases). This CDR3 contains 13 residues. The V gene lost 10 bases and the J gene lost 6 bases, with 18 bases spanning the gap. DNA for the CDR3: TGTGCCACTTTTGTTCAGGGTGGGGATGGCTACACCTTC. This sequence encodes CATFVQGGDGYTF.

This clone has only a few counts. The rearrangement joins TRBV7-9 to TRBJ1-4, with TRBD1 matching 9 bases. Germline CDR1 reads SEHNR; CDR2 reads FQNEAQ (reference sequence). CDR3 length: 14 residues. V gave up 3 bases and J gave up 8 bases; unmatched junction bases: 4. CDR3 nucleotide sequence: TGTGCCAGCAGCTTCCGGGACAGGGCCGAAAAACTGTTTTTT. It yields the protein CASSFRDRAEKLFF.

This chain connects TRBV6-5 to TRBJ2-6, with D perhaps matching TRBD1 (5 bases). V was shortened by 0 bases and J by 0 bases, with 6 bases between the two germline ends. The CDR3 spans 16 residues. Looked up from germline, CDR1 is MNHEY and CDR2 is SVGAGI. CDR3 sequence: CASSYSTVSGANVLTF. The CDR3 region has the DNA TGTGCCAGCAGTTACTCGACAGTCTCTGGGGCCAACGTCCTGACTTTC.

This chain joins TRBV7-2 and TRBJ1-2; TRBD1 matches at 9 bases. The J segment lost 4 bases and the V segment lost 0 bases, leaving 3 bases of the junction unmatched. This CDR3 has 15 residues. From germline, CDR1 is SGHTA and CDR2 FQGNSA. In nucleotides, the CDR3 is TGTGCCAGCAGCTTAGCGTTGGACAGGGGCTATGGCTACACCTTC. Protein: CASSLALDRGYGYTF.

The chain couples TRBV12-3 or TRBV12-4 to TRBJ2-7, with 8 positions matching TRBD1. This CDR3 is 12 amino acids long. V shed 10 bases, J shed 2 bases, and the junction held 4 bases outside the gene matches. Written as DNA, the CDR3 is TGTGCCACAGGGGGCAGTCCCTACGAGCAGTACTTC. It yields the protein CATGGSPYEQYF.

V usage is TRBV5-1 and J usage is TRBJ2-5, with unresolved D. CDR1 SGHRS and CDR2 YFSETQ come from the germline V gene. The CDR3 has 12 residues. V was shortened by 2 bases and J by 5 bases, with 7 bases between the two germline ends. In nucleotides, the CDR3 is TGCGCCAGCAGCTTCTACGAGGAGACCCAGTACTTC. It specifies CASSFYEETQYF.

The chain recombines TRBV5-1 with TRBJ2-2; 7 nucleotides match TRBD1. The ends lost 4 bases at V and 4 bases at J; junction bases unmatched: 7. The germline CDR1 and CDR2 sequences are SGHRS and YFSETQ. This CDR3 contains 15 residues. CDR3 DNA: TGCGCCAGCAGCCCTACAGGGGTTCGCACCGGGGAGCTGTTTTTT. Protein sequence: CASSPTGVRTGELFF.

The rearrangement uses TRBV5-1 and TRBJ2-7; 8 nucleotides line up with TRBD2. The CDR3 runs to 14 residues. The ends lost 5 bases at V and 3 bases at J; junction bases unmatched: 7. CDR1 SGHRS and CDR2 YFSETQ come from the germline V gene. The DNA for the CDR3 is TGCGCCAGCAGGAGGGTAGCGGGGAGCTACGAGCAGTACTTC. It encodes CASRRVAGSYEQYF.